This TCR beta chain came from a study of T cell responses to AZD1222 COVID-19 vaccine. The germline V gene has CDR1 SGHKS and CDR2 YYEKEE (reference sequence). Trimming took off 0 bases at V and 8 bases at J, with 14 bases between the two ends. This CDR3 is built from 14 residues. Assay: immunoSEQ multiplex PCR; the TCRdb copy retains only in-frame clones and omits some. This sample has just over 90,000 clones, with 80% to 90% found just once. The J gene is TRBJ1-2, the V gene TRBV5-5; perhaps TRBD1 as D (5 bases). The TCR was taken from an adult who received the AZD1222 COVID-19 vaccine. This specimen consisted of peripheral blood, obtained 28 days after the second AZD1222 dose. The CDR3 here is CASSLDRSIYGYTF. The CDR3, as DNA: TGTGCCAGCAGCTTGGACAGGTCCATTTACGGCTACACCTTC.